This entry lists 20 T cell receptor beta chains sequenced from one sample in a study of T cells after yellow fever vaccination. TCRdb used MiXCR to reprocess the 5' RACE reads, holding one entry per CDR3 protein. The table records 450,000 to 550,000 distinct CDR3 sequences, roughly 22% of them present only once. The sequencing used PBMCs, collected approximately 20 days after the first yellow fever vaccination. These receptors all stem from a man aged 18 to 35 who received the YFV17D yellow fever vaccine.

The chain recombines TRBV7-9 with TRBJ2-2, with D perhaps TRBD2 (6 bases). The germline V and J ends were trimmed by 8 bases and 2 bases, with 15 bases remaining between them. The CDR3 spans 15 residues. CDR1 is SEHNR and CDR2 is FQNEAQ in the germline V gene (reference sequence). CDR3 sequence (DNA): TGTGCCAGCCCGAAAGGGGCGGGAAACACCGGGGAGCTGTTTTTT. Translation: CASPKGAGNTGELFF.

This clonotype has just a few counts. The chain carries TRBV27 and TRBJ2-7; TRBD1 agrees at 9 bases. V shed 8 bases, J shed 3 bases, and the junction held 8 bases outside the gene matches. The CDR3 consists of 14 residues. CDR1 MNHEY and CDR2 SMNVEV come from the germline V gene (reference sequence). The CDR3 sequence: CASGRTGALYEQYV. The CDR3 DNA reads TGTGCCAGCGGTAGGACAGGGGCGCTCTACGAGCAGTACGTC.

The chain couples TRBV4-1 to TRBJ1-3; tentative D call: TRBD1 (6 bases). CDR3 size: 14 residues. V was shortened by 8 bases and J by 5 bases, with 16 bases between the two germline ends. Germline V gene data show CDR1 as MGHRA and CDR2 as YSYEKL. The CDR3 sequence: CASQVGQGRNTIYF. CDR3 nucleotides: TGCGCCAGCCAAGTGGGGCAGGGGAGAAACACCATATATTTT.

The J gene is TRBJ2-5, the V gene TRBV6-2 or TRBV6-3; no clear D. CDR3 size: 13 residues. Germline values: CDR1 MNHEY, CDR2 SVGEGT. The V end was cut by 8 bases, the J end by 6 bases, with 16 bases between. The CDR3 spells CASFDLLRKTQYF. In DNA, the CDR3 is TGTGCCAGCTTTGACCTTTTGAGAAAGACCCAGTACTTC.

The chain couples TRBV29-1 to TRBJ2-1; maybe TRBD1 (6 bases). CDR1 SQVTM and CDR2 ANQGSEA come from the germline V gene. This CDR3 contains 14 residues. The V and J ends lost 8 bases and 4 bases respectively, with 18 bases between them. The DNA of the CDR3 is TGCAGCTCTCCTCTACAGGGTCGATACAATGAGCAGTTCTTC. This codes for CSSPLQGRYNEQFF.

The rearrangement joins TRBV7-2 to TRBJ2-5; D remains ambiguous. This CDR3 is 14 amino acids long. CDR1 SGHTA and CDR2 FQGNSA come from the germline V gene. V was cut by 8 bases and J by 1 base, with 14 bases left in between. The CDR3, as DNA: TGTGCCAGCCACCCTGGAACTCTCCAAGAGACCCAGTACTTC. This translates into CASHPGTLQETQYF.

This clonotype has more than one count but fewer than ten. This chain links TRBV7-2 with TRBJ2-7; D gene unclear. Germline V gene lookup returns CDR1 SGHTA and CDR2 FQGNSA. Trimming stripped 2 bases from V and 2 bases from J, with 10 bases between. CDR3 size: 14 residues. In DNA, the CDR3 is TGTGCCAGCAGCTTATTCGCGATGGCCTACGAGCAGTACGTC. This gives the protein CASSLFAMAYEQYV.

V gene TRBV7-6 combines with J gene TRBJ2-5, with 8 bases aligning to TRBD2. The V segment lost 2 bases and the J segment 9 bases; nucleotides outside the gene matches: 14. The germline V gene encodes CDR1 SGHVS and CDR2 FNYEAQ. The CDR3 totals 16 residues. The CDR3 DNA reads TGTGCCAGCAGCTTATCCAGCGGGGGTGCCCAACGGGCCCAGTACTTC. It translates to CASSLSSGGAQRAQYF.

J is TRBJ2-3 and V is TRBV29-1; a possible D gene is TRBD1 (5 bases). This CDR3 comprises 14 residues. Germline-derived CDR1 and CDR2 are SQVTM and ANQGSEA. Deletions cut 6 bases from V and 2 bases from J, with 15 bases between. In DNA, the CDR3 is TGCAGCGTGGCCCAAGGGGTAATCACAGATACGCAGTATTTT. This translates into CSVAQGVITDTQYF.

This clonotype was seen more than once but under ten times. The rearrangement links TRBV6-5 to TRBJ2-5, with D possibly being TRBD1 or TRBD2 (5 bases each). This CDR3 comprises 14 residues. The V and J ends lost 2 bases and 3 bases respectively, with 10 bases between them. The germline V gene encodes CDR1 MNHEY and CDR2 SVGAGI. The CDR3 sequence is CASSYGGSEETQYF. CDR3 DNA: TGTGCCAGCAGTTACGGGGGAAGTGAAGAGACCCAGTACTTC.

This clonotype was observed a handful of times. The chain combines TRBV18 with TRBJ2-5; perhaps TRBD1 as D (6 bases). CDR1 is KGHSH, CDR2 LQKENI, per germline. V shed 3 bases and J shed 3 bases, with 8 bases lying between them. The CDR3 is made up of 13 amino acids. This chain's CDR3 is CASSPRTEETQYF. Written as DNA, the CDR3 is TGTGCCAGCTCACCGAGGACAGAAGAGACCCAGTACTTC.

This clonotype was seen only a few times. This chain links TRBV7-2 with TRBJ1-2, with D possibly TRBD1 on 6 matching bases. The CDR3 is 13 amino acids. The V end lost 5 bases, the J end lost 4 bases, and 11 bases lay between the germline ends. Germline V gives CDR1 SGHTA, CDR2 FQGNSA. Here the CDR3 reads CASSTEGGYGYTF. The CDR3 bases are TGTGCCAGCAGCACGGAAGGGGGCTATGGCTACACCTTC.

The rearrangement uses TRBV5-1 and TRBJ2-7; TRBD1 agrees at 7 bases. V lost 4 bases, J lost 5 bases, and 9 bases stayed unmatched. The germline V gene encodes CDR1 SGHRS and CDR2 YFSETQ. The CDR3 consists of 14 residues. CDR3 nucleotide sequence: TGCGCCAGCAGCGGCAGACAGGGTGTAAACGAGCAGTACTTC. The encoded protein is CASSGRQGVNEQYF. Drawing the rest from reference TRBV5-1 and TRBJ2-7, the complete variable domain is KAGVTQTPRYLIKTRGQQVTLSCSPISGHRSVSWYQQTPGQGLQFLFEYFSETQRNKGNFPGRFSGRQFSNSRSEMNVSTLELGDSALYLCASSGRQGVNEQYFGPGTRLTVT.

In this sample, this clonotype turned up a few times. The chain joins TRBV7-2 to TRBJ2-3; D might be TRBD2 (6 bases). The V and J ends lost 1 base and 6 bases respectively, with 17 bases between them. Germline assignment: CDR1 SGHTA and CDR2 FQGNSA. The CDR3 runs 16 residues. Written as DNA, the CDR3 is TGTGCCAGCAGCTTAGTCGGAGGGAGTGACGGGGATACGCAGTATTTT. Protein: CASSLVGGSDGDTQYF.

This clonotype has a handful of counts. The J gene is TRBJ1-4, the V gene TRBV2; TRBD1 matches at 7 bases. The CDR3 runs to 19 residues. CDR1 is SNHLY and CDR2 is FYNNEI in the germline V gene. The trim removed 6 bases at V and 0 bases at J, leaving 16 bases unmatched. Written as DNA, the CDR3 is TGTGCCAGCAGCGTTACCGGGACAGCAAGTTCCACAACTAATGAAAAACTGTTTTTT. Translating it yields CASSVTGTASSTTNEKLFF.

This sequence joins TRBV20-1 and TRBJ2-5; 8 nucleotides align to TRBD2. The CDR3 runs to 15 residues. Looked up from germline, CDR1 is DFQATT and CDR2 is SNEGSKA (reference sequence). Unmatched junction bases numbered 11, after V lost 3 bases and J lost 5 bases. The CDR3 loop is CSASGSGAGGETQYF. Here the CDR3 DNA reads TGCAGTGCTAGCGGTAGCGGGGCCGGGGGGGAGACCCAGTACTTC.

This clonotype was counted at least ten times. This chain uses TRBV4-2 with TRBJ1-2; possible D gene TRBD1, 6 bases. Germline V gene sequence: CDR1 LGHNA, CDR2 YNFKEQ. V gave up 0 bases and J gave up 4 bases, with 9 bases separating them. The CDR3 totals 14 residues. The CDR3 loop reads CASSQEGGGYGYTF. Here the CDR3 DNA reads TGTGCCAGCAGCCAAGAGGGGGGCGGCTATGGCTACACCTTC.

The chain uses TRBV6-2 or TRBV6-3 and TRBJ2-2; D may be TRBD1 or TRBD2 (5 bases each). The ends were cut back, 7 bases at V and 4 bases at J, with 19 bases in the middle. Germline V gene lookup returns CDR1 MNHEY and CDR2 SVGEGT. This CDR3 has 16 residues. The CDR3 loop is CASIDGGRSFTGELFF. As DNA, the CDR3 is TGTGCCAGCATCGATGGGGGACGGAGCTTCACCGGGGAGCTGTTTTTT.

This clonotype was observed a few times. The V gene is TRBV7-3, the J gene TRBJ2-3; D call uncertain. The V end was cut by 1 base, the J end by 1 base, with 12 bases between. Germline CDR1 is SGHTA and CDR2 is FQGTGA. The CDR3 runs 16 residues. The CDR3 nucleotides read TGTGCCAGCAGCTTAAGCCCCTCCCTCGGCACAGATACGCAGTATTTT. Translating gives CASSLSPSLGTDTQYF.

The J gene is TRBJ2-3, the V gene TRBV9; 10 bases map to TRBD2. This CDR3 has 15 amino acids. V was pared by 0 bases and J by 5 bases, with 3 bases of the junction left unmatched. Germline V gene data show CDR1 as SGDLS and CDR2 as YYNGEE. CDR3 DNA sequence: TGTGCCAGCAGCGTAGCTAGCGGGGGTTTAGATACGCAGTATTTT. Translation: CASSVASGGLDTQYF.